Listed below are T cell receptor beta chains from one sample, sequenced in a study of vaccination and CD4 T cells after COVID-19. Antigens of these TCRs are unknown. TCRdb reanalysed the PCR reads using MiXCR and keeps one entry per CDR3 protein. The sample lists 9,500 to 15,000 distinct CDR3 sequences, about 50% occurring once. Sequencing input: CD4+ T cells from blood, cultured in vitro. The receptors come from a human donor who had recovered from COVID-19. CDR3s include the opening cysteine and the closing phenylalanine or tryptophan. D genes are given only for firm matches. Size is stated for part of the rows, as once, few or many counts, or as a class when the clone is expanded.

v_gene	abundance	d_gene	j_gene	CDR3nt	CDR3aa
TRBV4-3	few	NA	TRBJ2-7	TGCGCCAGCAGCCAAGATGGACACCACTCCTACGAGCAGTACTTC	CASSQDGHHSYEQYF
TRBV6-1	few	NA	TRBJ1-5	TGTGCCAGCAGTGATGGTGGCAATCAGCCCCAGCATTTT	CASSDGGNQPQHF
TRBV7-9	few	NA	TRBJ1-1	TGTGCCAGCAGCCTCTTGGGGGGTAACGCTGAAGCTTTCTTT	CASSLLGGNAEAFF
TRBV11-2	medium-sized	NA	TRBJ2-7	TGTGCCAGCAGCTTAGAGGGAGTCGAGCAGTACTTC	CASSLEGVEQYF
TRBV19	medium-sized	NA	TRBJ1-2	TGTGCCAGCAGCACCGGGCCCAACTATGGCTACACCTTC	CASSTGPNYGYTF
TRBV24-1	NA	NA	TRBJ2-2	TGTGCCACCAGTGACGACTCCCTCGGAAACACCGGGGAGCTGTTTTTT	CATSDDSLGNTGELFF
TRBV21-1	few	NA	TRBJ2-1	TGTGCCAGCAGCAAAGAAGTAAGGGGGACCTACAATGAGCAGTTCTTC	CASSKEVRGTYNEQFF
TRBV7-9	NA	TRBD1	TRBJ1-1	TGTGCCAGCAGCCTCGGGACAGGGGGCAACACTGAAGCTTTCTTT	CASSLGTGGNTEAFF
TRBV7-6	NA	NA	TRBJ2-2	TGTGCCAGCAGCTTAGACGGCGGGCTGAACACCGGGGAGCTGTTTTTT	CASSLDGGLNTGELFF
TRBV18	NA	NA	TRBJ1-5	TGTGCCAGCTCACCCGGTACCTTGGGGCAGCCCCAGCATTTT	CASSPGTLGQPQHF
TRBV29-1	few	NA	TRBJ2-7	TGCAGCGCCGGACCCCAGGCAATCCACGAGCAGTACTTC	CSAGPQAIHEQYF
TRBV27	once	NA	TRBJ2-7	TGTGCCAGCAGTTTTGTTGCAGGGTATCCCGCCGAGTACTTC	CASSFVAGYPAEYF
TRBV25-1	few	NA	TRBJ1-2	TGTGCCAGCAGTGAACCTAAGGCTAGGAACTATGGCTACACCTTC	CASSEPKARNYGYTF
TRBV29-1	once	NA	TRBJ2-2	TGCAGCGGGAGCCAAGAGAACACCGGGGAGCTGTTTTTT	CSGSQENTGELFF
TRBV9	few	TRBD1	TRBJ1-6	TGTGCCAGCAGCGCCATGACAGGGGTAGGATCACCCCTCCACTTT	CASSAMTGVGSPLHF
TRBV6-1	few	NA	TRBJ1-3	TGTGCCAGCAGGGACCTGGCGGGAAACACCATATATTTT	CASRDLAGNTIYF
TRBV7-3	NA	NA	TRBJ1-1	TGTGCCAGCAGCTTAAGAGGGGACACTGAAGCTTTCTTT	CASSLRGDTEAFF
TRBV4-1	NA	TRBD1	TRBJ2-7	TGCGCCAGCAGCTACCGGGACAGCCACTACGAGCAGTACTTC	CASSYRDSHYEQYF
TRBV11-3	NA	NA	TRBJ2-2	TGTGCCAGCGTGGCGGGACCTACTTCCGCCGGGGAGCTGTTTTTT	CASVAGPTSAGELFF
TRBV5-1	NA	NA	TRBJ1-2	TGCGCCAGCAGCTTGGCAGGGAACTATGGCTACACCTTC	CASSLAGNYGYTF
TRBV18	NA	NA	TRBJ1-2	TGTGCCAGCTCACATTGGGCAGGCGCTTTTCCTAACTATGGCTACACCTTC	CASSHWAGAFPNYGYTF
TRBV5-1	NA	TRBD1	TRBJ2-2	TGCGCCAGCAGCGGGGGACAGGGGTCCGGGGAGCTGTTTTTT	CASSGGQGSGELFF
TRBV18	NA	NA	TRBJ1-1	TGTGCCAGCTCACAGGGGACCGCGACTGAAGCTTTCTTT	CASSQGTATEAFF
TRBV20-1	NA	NA	TRBJ1-5	TGCAGTGCTAGAGCTGCAGGTTTTCAGCCCCAGCATTTT	CSARAAGFQPQHF
TRBV20-1	NA	TRBD2	TRBJ2-1	TGCAGTGCTAGGGAAGGACTAGCGAGTTCCTACAATGAGCAGTTCTTC	CSAREGLASSYNEQFF
TRBV19	few	TRBD2	TRBJ2-3	TGTGCCACTACTGAGGTAGCGGGATTTAGCACAGATACGCAGTATTTT	CATTEVAGFSTDTQYF
TRBV7-2	NA	TRBD1	TRBJ1-5	TGTGCCAGCAGCTTCTCAGGGGGTCCTACTCAGCCCCAGCATTTT	CASSFSGGPTQPQHF
TRBV12-3/TRBV12-4	medium-sized	NA	TRBJ1-5	TGTGCCAGCACCATCATCTCAACACAGGGAAGAGTGCAGCCCCAGCATTTT	CASTIISTQGRVQPQHF